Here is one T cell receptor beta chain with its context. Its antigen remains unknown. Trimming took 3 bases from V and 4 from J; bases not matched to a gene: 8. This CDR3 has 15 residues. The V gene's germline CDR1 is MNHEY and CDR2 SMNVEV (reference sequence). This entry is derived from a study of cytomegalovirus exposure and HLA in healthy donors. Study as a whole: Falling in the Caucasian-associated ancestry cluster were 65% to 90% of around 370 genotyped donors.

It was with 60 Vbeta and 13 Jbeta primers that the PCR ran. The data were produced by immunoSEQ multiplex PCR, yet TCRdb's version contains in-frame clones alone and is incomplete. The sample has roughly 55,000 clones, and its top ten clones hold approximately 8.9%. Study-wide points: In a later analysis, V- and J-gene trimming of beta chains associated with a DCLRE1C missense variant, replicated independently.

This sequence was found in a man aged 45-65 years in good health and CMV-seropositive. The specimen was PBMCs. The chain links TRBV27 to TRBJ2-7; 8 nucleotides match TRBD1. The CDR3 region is CASSFFQGAGYEQYF. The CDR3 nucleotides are TGTGCCAGCAGTTTTTTTCAGGGGGCGGGATACGAGCAGTACTTC.